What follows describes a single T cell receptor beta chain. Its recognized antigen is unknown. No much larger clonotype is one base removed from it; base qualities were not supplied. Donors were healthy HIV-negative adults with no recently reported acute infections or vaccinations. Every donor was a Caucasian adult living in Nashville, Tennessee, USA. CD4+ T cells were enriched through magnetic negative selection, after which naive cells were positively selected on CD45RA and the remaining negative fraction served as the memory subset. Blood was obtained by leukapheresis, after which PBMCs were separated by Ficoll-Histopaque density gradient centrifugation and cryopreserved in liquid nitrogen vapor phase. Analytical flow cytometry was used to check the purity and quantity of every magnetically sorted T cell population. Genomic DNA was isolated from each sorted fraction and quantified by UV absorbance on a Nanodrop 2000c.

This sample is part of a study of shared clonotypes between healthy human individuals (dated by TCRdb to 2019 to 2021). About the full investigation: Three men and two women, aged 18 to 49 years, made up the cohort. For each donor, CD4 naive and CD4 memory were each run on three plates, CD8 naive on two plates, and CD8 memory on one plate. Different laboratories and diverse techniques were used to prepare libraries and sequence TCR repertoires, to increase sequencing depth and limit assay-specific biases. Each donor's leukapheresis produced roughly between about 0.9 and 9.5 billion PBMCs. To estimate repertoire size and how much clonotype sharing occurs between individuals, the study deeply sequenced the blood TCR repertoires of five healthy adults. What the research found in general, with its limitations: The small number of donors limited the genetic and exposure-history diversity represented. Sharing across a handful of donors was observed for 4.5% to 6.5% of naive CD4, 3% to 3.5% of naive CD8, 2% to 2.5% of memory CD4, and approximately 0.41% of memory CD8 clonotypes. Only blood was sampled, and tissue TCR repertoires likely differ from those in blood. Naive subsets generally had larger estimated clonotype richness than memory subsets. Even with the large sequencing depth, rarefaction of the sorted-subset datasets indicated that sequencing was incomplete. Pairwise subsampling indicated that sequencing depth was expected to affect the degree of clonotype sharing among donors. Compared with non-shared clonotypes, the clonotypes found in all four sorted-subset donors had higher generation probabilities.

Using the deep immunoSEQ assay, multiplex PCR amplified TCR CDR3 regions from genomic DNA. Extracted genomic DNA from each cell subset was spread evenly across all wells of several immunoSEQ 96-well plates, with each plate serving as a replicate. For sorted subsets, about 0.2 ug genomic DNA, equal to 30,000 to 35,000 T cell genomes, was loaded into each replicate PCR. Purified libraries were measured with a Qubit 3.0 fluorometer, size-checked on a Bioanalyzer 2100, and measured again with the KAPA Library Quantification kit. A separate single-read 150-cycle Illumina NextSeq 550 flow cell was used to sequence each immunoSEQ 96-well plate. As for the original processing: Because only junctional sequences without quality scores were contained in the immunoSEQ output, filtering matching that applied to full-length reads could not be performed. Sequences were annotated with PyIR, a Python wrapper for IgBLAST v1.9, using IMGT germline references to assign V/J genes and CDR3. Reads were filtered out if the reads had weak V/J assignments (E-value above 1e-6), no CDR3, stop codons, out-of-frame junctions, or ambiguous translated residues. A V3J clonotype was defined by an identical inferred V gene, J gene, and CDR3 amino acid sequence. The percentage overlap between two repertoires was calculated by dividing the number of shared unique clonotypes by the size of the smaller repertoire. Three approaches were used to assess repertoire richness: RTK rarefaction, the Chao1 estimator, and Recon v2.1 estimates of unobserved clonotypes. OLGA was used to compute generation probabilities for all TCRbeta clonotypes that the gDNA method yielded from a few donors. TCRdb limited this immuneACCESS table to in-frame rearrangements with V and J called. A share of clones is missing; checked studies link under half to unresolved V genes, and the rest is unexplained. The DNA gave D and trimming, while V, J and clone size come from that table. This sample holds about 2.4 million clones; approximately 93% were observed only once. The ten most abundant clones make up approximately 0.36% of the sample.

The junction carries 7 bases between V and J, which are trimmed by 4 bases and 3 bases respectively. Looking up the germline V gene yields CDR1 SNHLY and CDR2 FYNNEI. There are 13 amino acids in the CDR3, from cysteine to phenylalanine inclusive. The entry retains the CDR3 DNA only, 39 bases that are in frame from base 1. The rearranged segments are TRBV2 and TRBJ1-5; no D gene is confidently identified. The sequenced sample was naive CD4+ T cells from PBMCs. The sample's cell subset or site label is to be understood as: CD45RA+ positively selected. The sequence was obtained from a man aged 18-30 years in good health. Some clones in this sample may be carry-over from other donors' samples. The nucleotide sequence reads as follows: TGTGCCAGCAGTGTATCTCTCAATCAGCCCCAGCATTTT. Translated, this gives CASSVSLNQPQHF.